This TCR beta chain was sequenced in a study of blood T cell repertoires in COVID-19. Across the study: T cells, B-cell-depleted T cells, or PBMCs supplied cDNA or gDNA.

The authors' processing: By means of reference gene primer amplification, nucleated cell counts were estimated. Libraries were prepared by immunoSEQ multiplex PCR; TCRdb keeps only in-frame clonotypes and omits some of them. The V and J calls and clone size are taken from that table; D and trimming were inferred from the DNA. In the table there are some 100,000 clones, around 78% of which are singletons. The V end was cut by 3 bases, the J end by 8 bases, with 16 bases between. Germline values: CDR1 GTSNPN, CDR2 SVGIG (reference sequence). This CDR3 contains 14 residues. This clonotype was sampled from a woman aged 60-70 years with acute or convalescent COVID-19. Sequencing was performed on peripheral blood. This sequence joins TRBV30 and TRBJ1-4, with D possibly TRBD1 on 5 matching bases. CDR3 region: CAWRAGSAGEKLFF. Written as DNA, the CDR3 is TGTGCCTGGAGGGCCGGGAGCGCAGGGGAAAAACTGTTTTTT.